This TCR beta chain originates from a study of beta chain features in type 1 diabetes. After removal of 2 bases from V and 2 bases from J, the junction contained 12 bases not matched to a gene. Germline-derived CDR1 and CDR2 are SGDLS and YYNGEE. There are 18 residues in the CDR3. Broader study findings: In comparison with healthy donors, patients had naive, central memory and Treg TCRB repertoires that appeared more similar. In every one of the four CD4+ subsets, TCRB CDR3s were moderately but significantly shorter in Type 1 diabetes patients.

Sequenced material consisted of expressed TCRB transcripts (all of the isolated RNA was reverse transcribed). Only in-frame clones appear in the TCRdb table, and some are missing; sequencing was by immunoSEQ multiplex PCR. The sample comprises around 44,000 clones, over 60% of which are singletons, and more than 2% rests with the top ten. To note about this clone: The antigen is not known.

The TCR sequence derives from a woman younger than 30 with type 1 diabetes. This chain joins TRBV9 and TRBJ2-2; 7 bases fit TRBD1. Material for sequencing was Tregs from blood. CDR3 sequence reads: CASSVGPTGVVNTGELFF. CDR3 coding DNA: TGTGCCAGCAGCGTGGGACCCACAGGGGTAGTAAACACCGGGGAGCTGTTTTTT.